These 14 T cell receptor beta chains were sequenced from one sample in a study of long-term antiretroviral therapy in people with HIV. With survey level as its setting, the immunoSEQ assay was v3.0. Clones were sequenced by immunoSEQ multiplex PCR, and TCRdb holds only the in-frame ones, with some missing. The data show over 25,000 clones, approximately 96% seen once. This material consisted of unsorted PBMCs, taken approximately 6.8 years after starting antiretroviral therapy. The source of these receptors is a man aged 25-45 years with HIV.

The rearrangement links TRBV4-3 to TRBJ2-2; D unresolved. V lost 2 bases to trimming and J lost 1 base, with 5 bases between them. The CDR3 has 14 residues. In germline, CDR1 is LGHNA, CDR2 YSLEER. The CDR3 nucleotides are TGCGCCAGCAGCCAACTGGAGAACACCGGGGAGCTGTTTTTT. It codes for CASSQLENTGELFF.

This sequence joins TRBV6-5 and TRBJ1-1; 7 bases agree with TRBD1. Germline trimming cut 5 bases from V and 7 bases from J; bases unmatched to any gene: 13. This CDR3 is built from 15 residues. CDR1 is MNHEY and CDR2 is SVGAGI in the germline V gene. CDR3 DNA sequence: TGTGCCAGCAGTAGATTGAAGGGGGCCGGCTTTGAAGCTTTCTTT. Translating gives CASSRLKGAGFEAFF.

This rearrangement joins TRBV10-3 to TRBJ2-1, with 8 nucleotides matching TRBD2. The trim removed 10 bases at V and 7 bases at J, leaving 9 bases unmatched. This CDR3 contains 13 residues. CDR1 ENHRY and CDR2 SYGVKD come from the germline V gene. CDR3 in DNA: TGTGCCACCGGGGGGGGGTGGACAAATGAGCAGTTCTTC. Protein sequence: CATGGGWTNEQFF.

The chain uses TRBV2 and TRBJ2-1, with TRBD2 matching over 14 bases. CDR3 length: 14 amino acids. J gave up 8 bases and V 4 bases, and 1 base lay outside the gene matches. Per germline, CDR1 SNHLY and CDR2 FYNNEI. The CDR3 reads CASSGGLAGDEQFF. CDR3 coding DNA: TGTGCCAGCAGTGGGGGACTAGCGGGGGATGAGCAGTTCTTC.

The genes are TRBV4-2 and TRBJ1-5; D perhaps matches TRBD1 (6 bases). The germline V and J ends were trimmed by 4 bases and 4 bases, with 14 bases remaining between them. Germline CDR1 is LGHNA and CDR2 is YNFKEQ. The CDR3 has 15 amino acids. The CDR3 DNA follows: TGTGCCAGCAGCCCCGATTCCGGGACAAATCAGCCCCAGCATTTT. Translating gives CASSPDSGTNQPQHF.

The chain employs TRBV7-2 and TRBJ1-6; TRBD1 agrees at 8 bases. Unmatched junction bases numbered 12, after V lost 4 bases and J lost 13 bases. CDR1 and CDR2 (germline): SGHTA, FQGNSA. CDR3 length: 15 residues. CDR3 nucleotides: TGTGCCAGCAGCTCCTCGACAGGGGAAAGTGTGCCCCTCCACTTT. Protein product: CASSSSTGESVPLHF.

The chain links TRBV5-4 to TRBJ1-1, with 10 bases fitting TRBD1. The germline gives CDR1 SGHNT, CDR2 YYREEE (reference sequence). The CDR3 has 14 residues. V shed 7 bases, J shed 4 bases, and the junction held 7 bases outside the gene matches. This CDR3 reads CASVDRGKSTEAFF. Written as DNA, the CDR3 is TGTGCCAGCGTGGACAGGGGGAAGTCCACTGAAGCTTTCTTT.

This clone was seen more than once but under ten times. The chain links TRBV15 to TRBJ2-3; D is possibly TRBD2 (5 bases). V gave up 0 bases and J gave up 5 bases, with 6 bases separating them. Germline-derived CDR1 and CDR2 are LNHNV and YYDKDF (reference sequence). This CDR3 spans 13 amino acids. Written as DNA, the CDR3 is TGTGCCACCAGCAGAGAACTAGAAGATACGCAGTATTTT. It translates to CATSRELEDTQYF.

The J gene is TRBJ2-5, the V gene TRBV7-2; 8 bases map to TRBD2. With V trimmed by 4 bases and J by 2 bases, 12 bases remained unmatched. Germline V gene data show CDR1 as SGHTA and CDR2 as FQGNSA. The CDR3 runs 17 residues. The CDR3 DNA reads TGTGCCAGCAGCTCCCCTCTTGCGGGGGGCGAACAAGAGACCCAGTACTTC. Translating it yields CASSSPLAGGEQETQYF.

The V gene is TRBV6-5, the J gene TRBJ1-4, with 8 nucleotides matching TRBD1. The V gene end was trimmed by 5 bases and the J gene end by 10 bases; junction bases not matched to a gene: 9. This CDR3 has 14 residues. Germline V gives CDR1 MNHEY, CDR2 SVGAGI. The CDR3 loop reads CASSLTGGSGKLFF. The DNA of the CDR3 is TGTGCCAGCAGTCTAACAGGGGGAAGCGGAAAACTGTTTTTT.

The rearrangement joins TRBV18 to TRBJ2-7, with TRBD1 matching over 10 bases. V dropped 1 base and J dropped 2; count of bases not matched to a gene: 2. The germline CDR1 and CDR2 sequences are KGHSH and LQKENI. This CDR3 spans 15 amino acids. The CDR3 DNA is TGTGCCAGCTCACCACGGGGACAGGGGACCTACGAGCAGTACTTC. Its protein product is CASSPRGQGTYEQYF.

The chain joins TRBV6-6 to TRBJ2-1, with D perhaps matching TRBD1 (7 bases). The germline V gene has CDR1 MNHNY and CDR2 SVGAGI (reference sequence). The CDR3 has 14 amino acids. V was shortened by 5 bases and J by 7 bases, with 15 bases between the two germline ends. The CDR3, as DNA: TGTGCCAGCAGTGGAAACAGGGGAGGTAATGAGCAGTTCTTC. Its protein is CASSGNRGGNEQFF.

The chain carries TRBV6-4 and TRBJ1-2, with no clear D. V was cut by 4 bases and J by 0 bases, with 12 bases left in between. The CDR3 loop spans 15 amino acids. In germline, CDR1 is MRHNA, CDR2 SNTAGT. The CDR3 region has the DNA TGTGCCAGCAGTGCCTCGACGGATCCTAACTATGGCTACACCTTC. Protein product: CASSASTDPNYGYTF.

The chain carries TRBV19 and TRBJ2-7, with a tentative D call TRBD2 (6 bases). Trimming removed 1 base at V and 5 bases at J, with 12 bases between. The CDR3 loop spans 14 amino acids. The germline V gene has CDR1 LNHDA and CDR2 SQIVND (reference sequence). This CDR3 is CASSIVDGEDEQYF. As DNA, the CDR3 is TGTGCCAGTAGTATAGTCGACGGGGAGGACGAGCAGTACTTC. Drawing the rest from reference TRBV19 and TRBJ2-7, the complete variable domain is DGGITQSPKYLFRKEGQNVTLSCEQNLNHDAMYWYRQDPGQGLRLIYYSQIVNDFQKGDIAEGYSVSREKKESFPLTVTSAQKNPTAFYLCASSIVDGEDEQYFGPGTRLTVT.